Below are 5 T cell receptor beta chains sequenced from a single sample in a study of blood T cell repertoires in COVID-19. TCRdb's table, derived via immunoSEQ multiplex PCR, lists solely in-frame clones and lacks some. The profile shows some 240,000 clones, around four fifths of them singletons. Sequencing was carried out using peripheral blood. These receptors were collected from a woman in her seventies with COVID-19, enrolled during active disease.

This chain links TRBV6-6 with TRBJ2-7, with TRBD2 matching 7 bases. Trimming at V came to 9 bases and at J to 1 base, leaving 6 bases not matched to a gene. The CDR3 loop spans 13 amino acids. The germline CDR1 and CDR2 sequences are MNHNY and SVGAGI (reference sequence). Here the CDR3 reads CASQRGGSYEQYF. DNA for the CDR3: TGTGCCAGTCAGCGGGGAGGATCCTACGAGCAGTACTTC.

The chain carries TRBV7-8 and TRBJ2-7; TRBD2 matches 8 bases. CDR1 and CDR2 (germline): SGHVS, FQNEAQ. This CDR3 has 13 amino acids. With 5 bases clipped from V and 7 bases from J, the junction kept 7 bases outside the gene matches. The CDR3 bases are TGTGCCAGCAGCGCGGGACTAGTGAGGGAGCAGTACTTC. This codes for CASSAGLVREQYF. Drawing the rest from reference TRBV7-8 and TRBJ2-7, the complete variable domain is GAGVSQSPRYKVAKRGQDVALRCDPISGHVSLFWYQQALGQGPEFLTYFQNEAQLDKSGLPSDRFFAERPEGSVSTLKIQRTQQEDSAVYLCASSAGLVREQYFGPGTRLTVT.

The J gene is TRBJ1-1, the V gene TRBV15; perhaps TRBD1 as D (6 bases). CDR3 length: 12 amino acids. Per the germline V gene, CDR1 is LNHNV and CDR2 is YYDKDF (reference sequence). The ends were cut back, 5 bases at V and 7 bases at J, with 11 bases in the middle. Here the CDR3 DNA reads TGTGCCACCAGCTTAAGACAGGTTGAAGCTTTCTTT. Encoded protein: CATSLRQVEAFF.

This chain connects TRBV11-2 to TRBJ2-5; perhaps TRBD1 as D (5 bases). The CDR3 extends over 17 amino acids. V lost 1 base and J 6 bases, leaving 21 bases between the germline ends. The V gene's germline CDR1 is SGHAT and CDR2 FQNNGV. The CDR3: CASSLVGSSLVGQTQYF. In DNA, the CDR3 is TGTGCCAGCAGCTTAGTAGGTAGCTCCTTGGTGGGGCAGACCCAGTACTTC.

The V and J genes are TRBV28 and TRBJ1-1; D not certain. The germline CDR1 and CDR2 sequences are MDHEN and SYDVKM. The CDR3 totals 14 residues. Deletions cut 4 bases from V and 1 base from J, with 10 bases between. CDR3: CASSYTPRNTEAFF. CDR3 sequence (DNA): TGTGCCAGCAGTTACACACCTCGGAACACTGAAGCTTTCTTT. Using reference TRBV28 and TRBJ1-1 for the parts outside the CDR3, the full variable domain is DVKVTQSSRYLVKRTGEKVFLECVQDMDHENMFWYRQDPGLGLRLIYFSYDVKMKEKGDIPEGYSVSREKKERFSLILESASTNQTSMYLCASSYTPRNTEAFFGQGTRLTVV.